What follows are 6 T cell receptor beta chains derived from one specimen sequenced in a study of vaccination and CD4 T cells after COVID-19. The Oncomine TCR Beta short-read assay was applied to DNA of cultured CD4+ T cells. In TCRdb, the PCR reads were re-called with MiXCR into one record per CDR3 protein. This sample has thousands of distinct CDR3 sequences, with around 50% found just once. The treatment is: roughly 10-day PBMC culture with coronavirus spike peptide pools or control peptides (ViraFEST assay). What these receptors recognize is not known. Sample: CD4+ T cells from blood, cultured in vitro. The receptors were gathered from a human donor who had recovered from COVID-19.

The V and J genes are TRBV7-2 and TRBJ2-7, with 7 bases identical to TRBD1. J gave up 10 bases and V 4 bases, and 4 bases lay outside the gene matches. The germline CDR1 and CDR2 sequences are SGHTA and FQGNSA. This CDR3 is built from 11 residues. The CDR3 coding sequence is TGTGCCAGCAGCTACGGACAGGCCCAGTACTTC. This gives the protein CASSYGQAQYF.

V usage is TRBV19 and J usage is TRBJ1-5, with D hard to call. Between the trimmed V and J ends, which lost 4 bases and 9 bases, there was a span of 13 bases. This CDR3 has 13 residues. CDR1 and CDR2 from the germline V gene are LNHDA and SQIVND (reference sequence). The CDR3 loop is CASSNIPLMPQHF. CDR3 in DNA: TGTGCCAGTAGTAACATCCCTCTGATGCCCCAGCATTTT.

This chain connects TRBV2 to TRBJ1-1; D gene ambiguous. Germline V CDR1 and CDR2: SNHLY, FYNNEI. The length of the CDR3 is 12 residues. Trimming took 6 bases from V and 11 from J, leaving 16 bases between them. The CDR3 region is CASRLQVVGAFF. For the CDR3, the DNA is TGTGCCAGCAGACTACAAGTCGTCGGGGCTTTCTTT.

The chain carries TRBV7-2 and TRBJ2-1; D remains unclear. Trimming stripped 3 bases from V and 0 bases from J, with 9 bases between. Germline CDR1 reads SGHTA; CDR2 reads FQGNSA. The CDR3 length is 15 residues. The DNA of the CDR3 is TGTGCCAGCAGCTTGTCAGTCCGCTCCTACAATGAGCAGTTCTTC. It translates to CASSLSVRSYNEQFF.

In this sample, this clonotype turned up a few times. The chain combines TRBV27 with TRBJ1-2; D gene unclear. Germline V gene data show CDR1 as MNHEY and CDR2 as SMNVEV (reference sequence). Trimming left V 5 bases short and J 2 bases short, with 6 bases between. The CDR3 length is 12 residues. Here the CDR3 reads CASSTQNYGYTF. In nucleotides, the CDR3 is TGTGCCAGCAGTACTCAGAACTATGGCTACACCTTC.

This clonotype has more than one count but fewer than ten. The CDR3 DNA reads TGTGCCAGTAGTATAGGTGGGGTCGGGAGCACTGAAGCTTTCTTT. Its protein is CASSIGGVGSTEAFF. J is TRBJ1-1 and V is TRBV19, with D unresolved. V shed 1 base and J shed 4 bases, with 13 bases lying between them. Germline-derived CDR1 and CDR2 are LNHDA and SQIVND (reference sequence). The CDR3 totals 15 residues.